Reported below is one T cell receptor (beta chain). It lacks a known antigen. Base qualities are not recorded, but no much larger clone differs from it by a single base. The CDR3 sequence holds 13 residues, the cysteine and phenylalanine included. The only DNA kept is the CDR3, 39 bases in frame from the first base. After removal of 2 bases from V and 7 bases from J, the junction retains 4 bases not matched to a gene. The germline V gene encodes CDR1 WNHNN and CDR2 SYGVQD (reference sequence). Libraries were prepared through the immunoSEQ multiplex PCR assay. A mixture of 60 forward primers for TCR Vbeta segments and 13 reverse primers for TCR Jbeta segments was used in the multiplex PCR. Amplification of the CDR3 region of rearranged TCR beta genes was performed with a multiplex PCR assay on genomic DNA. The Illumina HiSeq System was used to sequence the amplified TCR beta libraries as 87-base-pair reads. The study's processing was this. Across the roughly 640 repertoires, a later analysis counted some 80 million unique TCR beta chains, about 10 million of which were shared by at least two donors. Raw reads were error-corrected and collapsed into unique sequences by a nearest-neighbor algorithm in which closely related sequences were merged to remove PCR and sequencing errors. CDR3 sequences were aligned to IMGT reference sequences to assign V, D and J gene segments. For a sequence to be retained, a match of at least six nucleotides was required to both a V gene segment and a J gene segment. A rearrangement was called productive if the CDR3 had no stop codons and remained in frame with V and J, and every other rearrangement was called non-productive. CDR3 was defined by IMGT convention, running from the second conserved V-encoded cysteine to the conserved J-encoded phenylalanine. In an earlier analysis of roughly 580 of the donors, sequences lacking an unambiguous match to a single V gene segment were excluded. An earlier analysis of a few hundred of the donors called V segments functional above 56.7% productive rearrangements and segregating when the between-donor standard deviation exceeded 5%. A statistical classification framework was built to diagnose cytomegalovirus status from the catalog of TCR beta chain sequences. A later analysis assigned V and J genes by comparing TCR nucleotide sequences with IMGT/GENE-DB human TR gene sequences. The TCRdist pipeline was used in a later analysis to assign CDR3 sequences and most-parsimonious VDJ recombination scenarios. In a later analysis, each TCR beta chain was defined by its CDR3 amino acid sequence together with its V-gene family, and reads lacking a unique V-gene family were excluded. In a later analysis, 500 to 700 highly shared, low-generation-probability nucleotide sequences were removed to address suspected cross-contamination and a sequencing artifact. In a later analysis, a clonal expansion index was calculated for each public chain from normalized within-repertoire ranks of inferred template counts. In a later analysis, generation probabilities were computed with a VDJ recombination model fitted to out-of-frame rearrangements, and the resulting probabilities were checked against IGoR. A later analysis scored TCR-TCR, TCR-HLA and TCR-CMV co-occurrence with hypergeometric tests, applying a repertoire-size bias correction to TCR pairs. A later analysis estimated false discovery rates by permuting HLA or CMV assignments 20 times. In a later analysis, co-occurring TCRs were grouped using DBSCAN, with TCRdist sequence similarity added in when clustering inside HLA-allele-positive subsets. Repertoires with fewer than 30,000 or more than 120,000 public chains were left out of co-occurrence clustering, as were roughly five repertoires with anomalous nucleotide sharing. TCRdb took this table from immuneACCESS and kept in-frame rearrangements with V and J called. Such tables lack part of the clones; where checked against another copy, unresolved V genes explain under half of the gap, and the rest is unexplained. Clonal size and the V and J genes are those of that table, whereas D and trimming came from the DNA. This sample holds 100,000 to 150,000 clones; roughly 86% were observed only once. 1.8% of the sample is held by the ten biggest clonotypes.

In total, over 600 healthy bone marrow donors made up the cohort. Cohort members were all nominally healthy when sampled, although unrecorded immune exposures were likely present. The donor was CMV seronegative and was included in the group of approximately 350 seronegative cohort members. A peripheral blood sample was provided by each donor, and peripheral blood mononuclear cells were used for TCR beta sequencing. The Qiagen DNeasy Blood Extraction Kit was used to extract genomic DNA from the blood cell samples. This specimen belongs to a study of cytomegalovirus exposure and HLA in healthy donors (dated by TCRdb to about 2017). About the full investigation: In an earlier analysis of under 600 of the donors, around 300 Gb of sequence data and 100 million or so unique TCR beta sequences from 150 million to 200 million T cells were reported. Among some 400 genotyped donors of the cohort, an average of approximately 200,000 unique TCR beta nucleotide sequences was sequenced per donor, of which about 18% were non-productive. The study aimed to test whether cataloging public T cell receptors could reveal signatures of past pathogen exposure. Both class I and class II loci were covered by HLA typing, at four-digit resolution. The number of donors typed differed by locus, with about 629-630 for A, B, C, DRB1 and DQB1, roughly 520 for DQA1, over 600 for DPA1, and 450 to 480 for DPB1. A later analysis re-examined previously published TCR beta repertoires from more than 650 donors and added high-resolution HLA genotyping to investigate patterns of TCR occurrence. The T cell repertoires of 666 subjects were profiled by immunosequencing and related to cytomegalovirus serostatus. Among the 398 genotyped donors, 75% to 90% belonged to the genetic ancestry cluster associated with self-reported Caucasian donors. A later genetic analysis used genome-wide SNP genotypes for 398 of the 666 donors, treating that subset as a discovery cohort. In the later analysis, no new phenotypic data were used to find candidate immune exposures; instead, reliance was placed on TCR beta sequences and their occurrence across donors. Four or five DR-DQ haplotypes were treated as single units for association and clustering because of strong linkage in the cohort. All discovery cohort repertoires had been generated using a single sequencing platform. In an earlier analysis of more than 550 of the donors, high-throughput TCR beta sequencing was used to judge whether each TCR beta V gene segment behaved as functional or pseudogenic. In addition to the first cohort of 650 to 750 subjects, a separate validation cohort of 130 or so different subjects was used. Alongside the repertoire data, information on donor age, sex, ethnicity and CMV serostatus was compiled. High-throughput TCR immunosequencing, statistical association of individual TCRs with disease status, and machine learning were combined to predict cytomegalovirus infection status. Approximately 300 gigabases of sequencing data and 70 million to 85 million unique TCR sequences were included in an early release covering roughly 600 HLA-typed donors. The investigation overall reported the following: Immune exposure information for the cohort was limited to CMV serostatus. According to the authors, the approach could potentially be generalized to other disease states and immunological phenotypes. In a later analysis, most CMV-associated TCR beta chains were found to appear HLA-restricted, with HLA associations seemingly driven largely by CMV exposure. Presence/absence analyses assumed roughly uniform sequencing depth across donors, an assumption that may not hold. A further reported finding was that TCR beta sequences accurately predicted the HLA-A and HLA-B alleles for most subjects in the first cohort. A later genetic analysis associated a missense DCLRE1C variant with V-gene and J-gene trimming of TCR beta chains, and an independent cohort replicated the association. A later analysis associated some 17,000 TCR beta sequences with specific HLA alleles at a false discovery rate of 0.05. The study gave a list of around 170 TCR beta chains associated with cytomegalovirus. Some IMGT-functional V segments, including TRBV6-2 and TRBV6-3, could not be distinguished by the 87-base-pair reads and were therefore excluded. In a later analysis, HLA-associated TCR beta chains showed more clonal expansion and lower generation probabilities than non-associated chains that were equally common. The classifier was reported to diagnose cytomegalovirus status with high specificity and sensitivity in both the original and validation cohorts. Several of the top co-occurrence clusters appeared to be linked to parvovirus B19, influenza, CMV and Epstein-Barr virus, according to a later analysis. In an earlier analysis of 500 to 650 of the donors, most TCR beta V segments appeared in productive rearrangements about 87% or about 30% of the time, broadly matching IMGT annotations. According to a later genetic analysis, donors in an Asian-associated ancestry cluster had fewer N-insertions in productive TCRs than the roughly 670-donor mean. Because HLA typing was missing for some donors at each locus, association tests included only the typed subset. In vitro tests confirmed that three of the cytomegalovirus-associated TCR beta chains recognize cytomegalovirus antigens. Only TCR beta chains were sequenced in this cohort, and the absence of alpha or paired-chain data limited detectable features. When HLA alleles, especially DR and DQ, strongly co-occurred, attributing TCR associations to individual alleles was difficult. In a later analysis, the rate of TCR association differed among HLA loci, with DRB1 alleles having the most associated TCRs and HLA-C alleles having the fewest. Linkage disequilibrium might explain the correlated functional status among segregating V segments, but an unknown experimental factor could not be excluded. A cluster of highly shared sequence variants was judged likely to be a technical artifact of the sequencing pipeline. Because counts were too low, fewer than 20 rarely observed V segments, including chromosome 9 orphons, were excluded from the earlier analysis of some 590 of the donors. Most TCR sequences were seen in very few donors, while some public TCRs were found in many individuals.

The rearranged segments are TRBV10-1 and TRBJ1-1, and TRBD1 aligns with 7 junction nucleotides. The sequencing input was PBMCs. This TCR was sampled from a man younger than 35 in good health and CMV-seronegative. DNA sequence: TGCGCCAGCAGTGAGGGGACAGTCCTTGAAGCTTTCTTT. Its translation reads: CASSEGTVLEAFF.